These T cell receptor beta chains were read from a single sample in a study of shared clonotypes between healthy human individuals. Data came from immunoSEQ multiplex PCR; TCRdb stores just in-frame clones and leaves some out. This sample carries fewer than 550,000 clones, about 79% of them seen once, and the ten largest clones take around 13%. Sample: PBMCs. All receptors come from a woman between 40 and 55 years old in good health. Some clones in this sample may be carry-over from other donors' samples. CDR3s include the opening cysteine and the closing phenylalanine or tryptophan. The D gene is left open where the match is weak. A row's size may be missing; if present it is once, few, many or a size class.

cdr3_nt | cdr3_aa | j_call | clone_size | d_call | v_call
TGTGCCTGTAGGAGCGGTCGGTACAATGAGCAGTTCTTC | CACRSGRYNEQFF | TRBJ2-1 | few | - | TRBV30
TGCGCCAGCAGCTTGGTGGGGGGAGCTAACTATGGCTACACCTTC | CASSLVGGANYGYTF | TRBJ1-2 | - | - | TRBV5-1
TGTGCCAGCAGTTACAGCGGCGGGGAGCTGTTTTTT | CASSYSGGELFF | TRBJ2-2 | few | - | TRBV2
TGTGCCAGCAGCTTATACCGAGCTAATGAAAAACTGTTTTTT | CASSLYRANEKLFF | TRBJ1-4 | - | - | TRBV11-1
TGTGCCAGTAGTACCCCGGGTCTTTCTAATCAGCCCCAGCATTTT | CASSTPGLSNQPQHF | TRBJ1-5 | few | - | TRBV19
TGTGCCAGCAAACCGACCGGTAGCTCCTACGAGCAGTACTTC | CASKPTGSSYEQYF | TRBJ2-7 | - | - | TRBV27
TGTGCCAGTAGTATAGCTTTACGCAGCCTAAACTATGGCTACACCTTC | CASSIALRSLNYGYTF | TRBJ1-2 | - | - | TRBV19
TGTGCCAGCAGTGTAATCAGCTCCTACAATGAGCAGTTCTTC | CASSVISSYNEQFF | TRBJ2-1 | - | - | TRBV2
TGTGCCAGCTCCCCGGAGACTAGCGGAAACAATGAGCAGTTCTTC | CASSPETSGNNEQFF | TRBJ2-1 | - | TRBD2 | TRBV18
TGTGCCAGCAGCTTACGGGGTAGCACAGATACGCAGTATTTT | CASSLRGSTDTQYF | TRBJ2-3 | - | - | TRBV7-7
TGTGCCAGCAGCCCAGGACAGGGGAGGACAGATACGCAGTATTTT | CASSPGQGRTDTQYF | TRBJ2-3 | - | TRBD1 | TRBV5-5
TGTGCCAGCAGCCAATATGGCTACGAGCAGTACTTC | CASSQYGYEQYF | TRBJ2-7 | - | - | TRBV16
TGTGCCAGCAGCGCTGGACTAGCGGGAAAGCGTGAGCAGTTCTTC | CASSAGLAGKREQFF | TRBJ2-1 | - | TRBD2 | TRBV5-4
TGTGCCAGCAGCTTGGTCAGTTACACTGAAGCTTTCTTT | CASSLVSYTEAFF | TRBJ1-1 | - | - | TRBV5-5
TGTGCCAGCAGCTTAGCCAGGGGAAGGGCCGGGGAGCTGTTTTTT | CASSLARGRAGELFF | TRBJ2-2 | - | - | TRBV7-2
TGTGCCAGCAACTCGGGGGGTGATAGCAATCAGCCCCAGCATTTT | CASNSGGDSNQPQHF | TRBJ1-5 | - | - | TRBV28
TGTGCCAGCAGCAAGGGACTAGCGGACAATAACTACGAGCAGTACTTC | CASSKGLADNNYEQYF | TRBJ2-7 | - | TRBD2 | TRBV9
TGTGCCAGCAGTGTGCGGGCGGAGGGATCCTACGAGCAGTACTTC | CASSVRAEGSYEQYF | TRBJ2-7 | - | - | TRBV6-1
TGCGCCAGCAGCTCACAAAAGGGTTTAACTGAAGCTTTCTTT | CASSSQKGLTEAFF | TRBJ1-1 | - | - | TRBV5-1
TGTGCCAGCAGCTCCGAGATTCTTAGCGGGGTCGCCGGGGAGCTGTTTTTT | CASSSEILSGVAGELFF | TRBJ2-2 | - | TRBD2 | TRBV28
TGTGCCAGCAGCGCAAGGGACAGCTTAACTGAAGCTTTCTTT | CASSARDSLTEAFF | TRBJ1-1 | - | TRBD1 | TRBV9
TGTGCCAGCAGCTTTGCCCCCCCTAGCACAGATACGCAGTATTTT | CASSFAPPSTDTQYF | TRBJ2-3 | many | - | TRBV12-1
TGTGCCAGCAGCCCTGAGGTCTCTGGAAACACCATATATTTT | CASSPEVSGNTIYF | TRBJ1-3 | - | - | TRBV5-8
TGTGCCAGCAGCGCGTGGACTAGCGGGGCCACAGATACGCAGTATTTT | CASSAWTSGATDTQYF | TRBJ2-3 | - | TRBD2 | TRBV11-2
TGTGCCAGTGGTCGCTGGGGTGCCAATGAGCAGTTCTTC | CASGRWGANEQFF | TRBJ2-1 | few | - | TRBV9
TGCAGTGCTAGTTCGGGCTACGAGCAGTACTTC | CSASSGYEQYF | TRBJ2-7 | - | - | TRBV20-1
TGTGCCAGCAGCCCCCAACAACCGGGAGAGCAGTTCTTC | CASSPQQPGEQFF | TRBJ2-1 | - | - | TRBV7-9
TGTGCCAGCAGTTCCCCGCCGCCAGAGAACACTGAAGCTTTCTTT | CASSSPPPENTEAFF | TRBJ1-1 | - | - | TRBV28
TGTGCCACCAGCAGAGATTGGTCGGCAGGGGGCCAGGTGGGCAATCAGCCCCAGCATTTT | CATSRDWSAGGQVGNQPQHF | TRBJ1-5 | - | TRBD1 | TRBV15
TGTGCCAGCAGCTTATCGGCAGCGACGGTTGATACGCAGTATTTT | CASSLSAATVDTQYF | TRBJ2-3 | once | - | TRBV7-2
TGTGCCAGCAGCCCGGCGGAGGACAGGATGTCCGAGAGGGGGCAGTTCTTC | CASSPAEDRMSERGQFF | TRBJ2-1 | - | TRBD1 | TRBV5-5
TGTGCCAGCAGCTTAGCAGGGGGCGGAGAGACCCAGTACTTC | CASSLAGGGETQYF | TRBJ2-5 | - | TRBD1 | TRBV9
TGCAGCGTCGGACTGTTATACGAGCAGTACTTC | CSVGLLYEQYF | TRBJ2-7 | once | - | TRBV29-1
TGTGCCAGCAGCTTAGATGGGGGGAAACTGTTTTTT | CASSLDGGKLFF | TRBJ1-4 | few | - | TRBV7-8
TGTGCCAGCAGCGAAGTTTCAACTAATGAAAAACTGTTTTTT | CASSEVSTNEKLFF | TRBJ1-4 | many | - | TRBV9
TGTGCCAGCAGTGATTGGGATCTAGATCAGCCCCAGCATTTT | CASSDWDLDQPQHF | TRBJ1-5 | - | - | TRBV6-1
TGTGCCAGCAGTGACGGGAGGGCCACAGATACGCAGTATTTT | CASSDGRATDTQYF | TRBJ2-3 | many | TRBD2 | TRBV6-4
TGCGCCAGCAGCCAGACTAGCGGGAGTGGCACAGATACGCAGTATTTT | CASSQTSGSGTDTQYF | TRBJ2-3 | - | TRBD2 | TRBV5-1
TGTGCCAGCTCAACTAGCGGGAAGTACGAGCAGTACTTC | CASSTSGKYEQYF | TRBJ2-7 | - | TRBD2 | TRBV18
TGTGCCAGAAGCTCCCCCCGGGGGCTAGCCGATTACAATGAGCAGTTCTTC | CARSSPRGLADYNEQFF | TRBJ2-1 | - | - | TRBV7-5
TGTGCCAGCAGCCCCGTCCCCGGGACCTCGTCTAATGAGCAGTTCTTC | CASSPVPGTSSNEQFF | TRBJ2-1 | - | - | TRBV5-4